The rows below give T cell receptor beta chains drawn from one sample of a study of a mutant IDH1 vaccine in newly diagnosed glioma. The antigens of these receptors remain unknown. Some clones are missing from TCRdb's copy, which holds only in-frame ones; the method was immunoSEQ multiplex PCR. The table shows approximately 62,000 clones, with about 85% occurring only once. This specimen was PBMCs, taken from a glioma patient whose treatment included an IDH1 peptide vaccine. The receptor set was obtained from a man aged 25-45 years with glioma. The CDR3 runs from the conserved cysteine through the conserved F or W. The D gene is left open where the match is weak. Only some rows state a clone size, as once, few, many or a class for expanded clones.

once	TRBV6-1	TRBD1	TRBJ2-7	CASSDKDRGVDYEQYF	TGTGCCAGCAGTGATAAGGACAGGGGCGTTGACTACGAGCAGTACTTC
-	TRBV6-1	TRBD1	TRBJ2-1	CASSEAGTGYNEQFF	TGTGCCAGCAGTGAAGCGGGGACAGGGTACAATGAGCAGTTCTTC
-	TRBV5-6	TRBD1	TRBJ2-7	CASSWDRTYEQYF	TGTGCCAGCAGCTGGGACAGAACTTACGAGCAGTACTTC
-	TRBV5-1	-	TRBJ1-6	CASSPRPGPGEAPLHF	TGCGCCAGCAGCCCGAGGCCGGGGCCAGGGGAAGCACCCCTCCACTTT
-	TRBV2	-	TRBJ1-1	CASNFYTEAFF	TGTGCCAGCAATTTCTACACTGAAGCTTTCTTT
-	TRBV6-1	-	TRBJ1-1	CASRGRENTEAFF	TGTGCCAGCAGGGGACGAGAAAACACTGAAGCTTTCTTT
-	TRBV14	-	TRBJ2-7	CASSQDGLSYEQYF	TGTGCCAGCAGCCAAGATGGGCTTTCCTACGAGCAGTACTTC
-	TRBV19	-	TRBJ2-1	CASSMSSPTIDEQFF	TGTGCCAGTAGTATGTCTAGCCCCACCATCGATGAGCAGTTCTTC
-	TRBV5-5	-	TRBJ1-3	CASSLVQSSGNTIYF	TGTGCCAGCAGCTTGGTTCAGAGCTCTGGAAACACCATATATTTT
-	TRBV4-1	TRBD1	TRBJ1-5	CASSQAGQGFSNQPQHF	TGCGCCAGCAGCCAAGCGGGACAGGGATTTAGCAATCAGCCCCAGCATTTT
few	TRBV28	-	TRBJ1-1	CATIAPGSGTEAFF	TGTGCCACCATCGCGCCCGGGAGTGGGACTGAAGCTTTCTTT
once	TRBV7-9	TRBD1	TRBJ1-2	CASSLEDRESYGYTF	TGTGCCAGCAGCTTAGAGGACAGGGAATCCTATGGCTACACCTTC
-	TRBV27	-	TRBJ2-7	CASSLSQGSHEQYF	TGTGCCAGCAGTTTATCACAGGGAAGCCACGAGCAGTACTTC
-	TRBV30	TRBD1	TRBJ1-2	CAWTLDRARGYTF	TGTGCCTGGACCCTCGACAGGGCCCGTGGCTACACCTTC
-	TRBV11-2	TRBD1	TRBJ1-2	CASSLARGGDGYTF	TGTGCCAGCAGCTTAGCAAGAGGGGGCGATGGCTACACCTTC
-	TRBV6-5	-	TRBJ1-1	CASSPTGSTEAFF	TGTGCCAGCAGCCCCACAGGGTCCACTGAAGCTTTCTTT
-	TRBV7-2	-	TRBJ1-5	CASSLGPRAGDQPQHF	TGTGCCAGCAGCTTAGGCCCCAGGGCCGGCGATCAGCCCCAGCATTTT
-	TRBV7-2	-	TRBJ1-3	CASSPLSGRPSGNTIYF	TGTGCCAGCAGCCCGCTATCGGGTCGCCCCTCTGGAAACACCATATATTTT
-	TRBV11-3	-	TRBJ2-7	CASSLREYREISYEQYF	TGTGCCAGCAGCCTACGTGAGTACAGGGAGATAAGCTACGAGCAGTACTTC
-	TRBV7-9	-	TRBJ2-5	CASSWPQENQETQYF	TGTGCCAGCAGCTGGCCCCAGGAGAACCAAGAGACCCAGTACTTC